These 13 T cell receptor beta chains originate from one sample sequenced in a study of blood T cell repertoires in COVID-19. Assay: immunoSEQ multiplex PCR; the TCRdb copy retains only in-frame clones and omits some. In the table there are roughly 53,000 clones, around 86% of which are singletons. The specimen sequenced was peripheral blood. These receptors came from a man at least 80 years old with acute or convalescent COVID-19.

V and J are TRBV3-1 (or the pseudogene TRBV3-2) and TRBJ1-1, with 10 bases fitting TRBD1. V trimming: 6 bases; J trimming: 6 bases; junction bases outside the gene matches: 16. Germline V gene lookup returns CDR1 LGHDT and CDR2 YNNKEL (reference sequence). The CDR3 is 17 residues long. CDR3 protein: CASSPRTGGSGRAEAFF. In DNA form, the CDR3 reads TGTGCCAGCAGTCCCCGGACAGGGGGATCTGGGCGGGCTGAAGCTTTCTTT.

V is TRBV6-6 and J is TRBJ1-5, with TRBD1 matching over 9 bases. Germline values: CDR1 MNHNY, CDR2 SVGAGI (reference sequence). J was trimmed by 7 bases and V by 5 bases; bases with no gene match: 3. The CDR3 is made up of 13 amino acids. DNA of the CDR3: TGTGCCAGCAGTCGACAGGGGGTCCAGCCCCAGCATTTT. Protein product: CASSRQGVQPQHF.

The gene calls are TRBV19 and TRBJ1-6; 7 bases line up with TRBD1. J gave up 10 bases and V 6 bases, and 9 bases lay outside the gene matches. There are 14 residues in the CDR3. CDR1 LNHDA and CDR2 SQIVND come from the germline V gene (reference sequence). The CDR3 DNA sequence: TGTGCCAGTAGCGTACAGGGGATCGGCTCACCCCTCCACTTT. Protein sequence: CASSVQGIGSPLHF.

The V and J genes are TRBV12-3 or TRBV12-4 and TRBJ2-1, with D possibly matching TRBD2 (6 bases). The germline V and J ends were trimmed by 8 bases and 5 bases, with 13 bases remaining between them. This CDR3 has 13 residues. The chain's CDR3 is CASQTGGNNEQFF. The DNA of the CDR3 is TGTGCCAGCCAAACCGGGGGAAACAATGAGCAGTTCTTC.

This chain joins TRBV18 and TRBJ2-3; TRBD1 matches 7 bases. The CDR3 extends over 14 amino acids. The V and J ends lost 8 bases and 0 bases, in that order; junction bases with no gene match: 5. CDR1 and CDR2 from the germline V gene are KGHSH and LQKENI. CDR3: CASRQGPSTDTQYF. Written as DNA, the CDR3 is TGTGCCAGCCGACAGGGACCGAGCACAGATACGCAGTATTTT.

J is TRBJ2-7 and V is TRBV5-1, with a tentative D call TRBD1 (5 bases). Germline loops: CDR1 SGHRS, CDR2 YFSETQ. Trimming shortened V by 5 bases and J by 1 base, and 13 bases separated the two germline ends. This CDR3 region has 14 residues. For the CDR3, the DNA is TGCGCCAGCAGACGTGAGACAGCTTCCTACGAGCAGTACTTC. Translating gives CASRRETASYEQYF.

The rearrangement joins TRBV28 to TRBJ1-2, with D possibly matching TRBD1 (6 bases). Germline V gene data show CDR1 as MDHEN and CDR2 as SYDVKM. The CDR3 spans 12 residues. V lost 10 bases and J lost 6, with 15 bases in between. The CDR3 region is CAIRRGIHGYTF. The CDR3, as DNA: TGTGCCATCAGAAGGGGGATTCATGGCTACACCTTC.

This chain connects TRBV7-9 to TRBJ2-1; TRBD2 agrees at 14 bases. The V segment lost 4 bases and the J segment 10 bases; nucleotides outside the gene matches: 9. CDR1 is SEHNR, CDR2 FQNEAQ, per germline (reference sequence). This CDR3 is 16 amino acids long. The CDR3 sequence: CASSSGTSGGLGEQFF. In nucleotides, the CDR3 is TGTGCCAGCAGCTCAGGGACTAGCGGGGGTCTGGGGGAGCAGTTCTTC.

This clone rates as medium-sized. The DNA for the CDR3 is TGTGCCAGCAGCTTAACAGGGGGCATAAGTGAAAAACTGTTTTTT. It codes for CASSLTGGISEKLFF. The chain recombines TRBV7-9 with TRBJ1-4; TRBD1 matches 9 bases. V gave up 2 bases and J gave up 7 bases; unmatched junction bases: 5. The CDR3 is 15 residues long. The germline V gene has CDR1 SEHNR and CDR2 FQNEAQ (reference sequence).

The chain carries TRBV6-5 and TRBJ2-3; 12 bases map to TRBD2. The CDR3 length is 14 residues. The V segment lost 9 bases and the J segment 5 bases; nucleotides outside the gene matches: 6. Germline assignment: CDR1 MNHEY and CDR2 SVGAGI. The CDR3 DNA follows: TGTGCCAGTCTAGCGGGGGGGCGTGGAGATACGCAGTATTTT. As protein: CASLAGGRGDTQYF.

The genes are TRBV29-1 and TRBJ1-1, with a possible D match to TRBD1 (5 bases). V lost 5 bases to trimming and J lost 1 base, with 14 bases between them. Per germline, CDR1 SQVTM and CDR2 ANQGSEA. The CDR3 runs to 14 residues. The CDR3 loop is CSVKPLGQNTEAFF. CDR3 in DNA: TGCAGCGTTAAACCTCTAGGACAGAACACTGAAGCTTTCTTT.

This clone was observed a single time. The gene calls are TRBV7-2 and TRBJ2-2, with 9 bases identical to TRBD1. With 4 bases clipped from V and 6 bases from J, the junction kept 9 bases outside the gene matches. The germline V gene encodes CDR1 SGHTA and CDR2 FQGNSA. The CDR3 is made up of 16 amino acids. CDR3 sequence reads: CASSSPDRGFPGELFF. Written as DNA, the CDR3 is TGTGCCAGCAGCTCCCCGGACAGGGGATTTCCCGGGGAGCTGTTTTTT.

The rearrangement joins TRBV5-1 to TRBJ1-5; D is possibly TRBD1 (5 bases). V was pared by 0 bases and J by 8 bases, with 15 bases between. CDR1 is SGHRS and CDR2 is YFSETQ in the germline V gene. The CDR3 consists of 15 residues. The CDR3 loop reads CASSLAGDPGEPQHF. Here the CDR3 DNA reads TGCGCCAGCAGCTTGGCCGGGGACCCGGGAGAGCCCCAGCATTTT.